This T cell receptor beta chain was found in a study of cytomegalovirus exposure and HLA in healthy donors (dated by TCRdb to 2016 to 2017). Regarding the complete study: In an earlier analysis of 450 to 750 of the donors, around 300 Gb of sequence data and 90 million to 120 million unique TCR beta sequences from about 179 million T cells were reported. In a later analysis, previously published TCR beta repertoires from 600 to 850 donors were re-analyzed and high-resolution HLA genotyping was added so that TCR occurrence patterns could be studied. Among the roughly 400 genotyped donors, around 81% belonged to the genetic ancestry cluster associated with self-reported Caucasian donors. The study aimed to test whether signatures of past pathogen exposure could be identified by cataloging public T cell receptors. Rather than drawing on any new phenotypic data, the later analysis identified candidate immune exposures from TCR beta sequences and the way those sequences occurred across donors. A later genetic analysis took genome-wide SNP genotypes for about three fifths of the 666 donors and used that subset as a discovery cohort. Roughly 300 gigabases of sequencing data and 70 million to 100 million unique TCR sequences were included in an early release covering roughly 600 HLA-typed donors. Donor age, sex, ethnicity and CMV serostatus were compiled together with the repertoire data. Typing coverage differed by locus: A, B, C, DRB1 and DQB1 were typed in about 629-640 donors, DQA1 in 500 to 550, DPA1 in 600 to 610, and DPB1 in 400 to 490. Both class I and class II loci were covered by HLA typing, at four-digit resolution. Across around 400 genotyped donors of the cohort, an average of roughly 230,000 unique TCR beta nucleotide sequences per donor were sequenced, and roughly 17% of those sequences were non-productive. To decide whether each TCR beta V gene segment behaved as functional or pseudogenic, an earlier analysis of some 540 of the donors relied on high-throughput TCR beta sequencing. Four or five DR-DQ haplotypes were handled as single units for association and clustering because linkage in the cohort was strong. A separate validation cohort of over a hundred different subjects was used in addition to the 666-subject first cohort. Using immunosequencing, the study profiled T cell repertoires from some 670 subjects and related those repertoires to cytomegalovirus serostatus. All discovery cohort repertoires had been generated on a single sequencing platform. High-throughput TCR immunosequencing, statistical association of individual TCRs with disease status, and machine learning were combined to predict cytomegalovirus infection status. Study-wide findings and limitations: In an earlier analysis of some 500 of the donors, most TCR beta V segments appeared in productive rearrangements about 87% or about 30% of the time, broadly matching IMGT annotations. Across donors, most TCR sequences were observed very rarely, whereas some public TCRs were present in many individuals. A group of highly shared sequence variants was considered likely to be a technical artifact of the sequencing pipeline. In vitro tests confirmed that a few of the cytomegalovirus-associated TCR beta chains recognize cytomegalovirus antigens. The 87-base-pair reads could not distinguish some IMGT-functional V segments, including TRBV6-2 and TRBV6-3, so those segments were excluded. The authors suggested that the approach could potentially be generalized to other disease states and immunological phenotypes. In a later analysis, HLA-associated TCR beta chains showed more clonal expansion and lower generation probabilities than non-associated chains that were equally common. Cytomegalovirus status was reported to be diagnosed by the classifier with high specificity and sensitivity in both the original and validation cohorts. A further reported finding was that TCR beta sequences accurately predicted the HLA-A and HLA-B alleles for most subjects in the first cohort. In a later analysis, TCR association rates were found to vary across HLA loci, with the most associated TCRs seen for DRB1 alleles and the fewest for HLA-C alleles. A later analysis associated 15,000 to 20,000 TCR beta sequences with specific HLA alleles at a false discovery rate of 0.05. Because HLA typing was missing for some donors at each locus, association tests included only the typed subset. Only TCR beta chains were sequenced in this cohort, and the absence of alpha or paired-chain data limited detectable features. Because counts were too low, some 17 rarely observed V segments, including chromosome 9 orphons, were left out of the earlier analysis of 587 of the donors. Compared with the approximately 710-donor mean, donors in an Asian-associated ancestry cluster had fewer N-insertions in productive TCRs, according to a later genetic analysis. The study listed 150 to 200 TCR beta chains as associated with cytomegalovirus. Roughly uniform sequencing depth across donors was assumed in presence/absence analyses, although this assumption may not hold. In a later analysis, several top co-occurrence clusters were reported to appear linked to parvovirus B19, influenza, CMV and Epstein-Barr virus. The only immune exposure information available for the cohort was CMV serostatus. A later genetic analysis associated a missense DCLRE1C variant with V-gene and J-gene trimming of TCR beta chains, and an independent cohort replicated the association. In a later analysis, most CMV-associated TCR beta chains were found to appear HLA-restricted, with HLA associations seemingly driven largely by CMV exposure. Assigning TCR associations to individual alleles was difficult when HLA alleles, especially DR and DQ, strongly co-occurred. Linkage disequilibrium might explain the correlated functional status among segregating V segments, but an unknown experimental factor could not be ruled out.

Library prep was done by the immunoSEQ multiplex PCR assay. The multiplex PCR relied on a mix of 60 forward primers for TCR Vbeta segments and 13 reverse primers for TCR Jbeta segments. Amplification of the CDR3 region of rearranged TCR beta genes was performed with a multiplex PCR assay on genomic DNA. On the Illumina HiSeq System, the amplified TCR beta libraries were sequenced as 87-base-pair reads. The study's own analysis went as follows. In a later analysis, 80 million or so unique TCR beta chains were counted across the 690 or so repertoires, and approximately 11 million of these chains were shared by at least two donors. A nearest-neighbor algorithm error-corrected the raw reads and collapsed the reads into unique sequences, merging closely related sequences to remove PCR and sequencing errors. To assign V, D and J gene segments, CDR3 sequences were aligned to IMGT reference sequences. For a sequence to be retained, a match of at least six nucleotides was required to both a V gene segment and a J gene segment. Rearrangements were classified as productive when the CDR3 lacked stop codons and remained in frame with V and J, and all other rearrangements were classified as non-productive. Following IMGT convention, CDR3 was defined as the stretch from the second conserved V-encoded cysteine to the conserved J-encoded phenylalanine. In an earlier analysis of just under 600 of the donors, sequences lacking an unambiguous match to a single V gene segment were excluded. An earlier analysis of approximately 590 of the donors classified V segments as functional when productive rearrangements were above 56.7% and as segregating when the standard deviation between donors was above 5%. A statistical classification framework was developed to diagnose cytomegalovirus status using the catalog of TCR beta chain sequences. V and J gene assignment, in a later analysis, came from comparing TCR nucleotide sequences with IMGT/GENE-DB human TR gene sequences. A later analysis assigned CDR3 sequences and most-parsimonious VDJ recombination scenarios with the TCRdist pipeline. In a later analysis, every TCR beta chain was defined by the combination of its CDR3 amino acid sequence and its V-gene family, and reads without a unique V-gene family were dropped. In a later analysis, fewer than 650 highly shared, low-generation-probability nucleotide sequences were removed to address suspected cross-contamination and a sequencing artifact. For each public chain, a later analysis derived a clonal expansion index from normalized ranks of inferred template counts within each repertoire. Generation probabilities in a later analysis came from a VDJ recombination model fitted to out-of-frame rearrangements, and those results were checked against IGoR. Hypergeometric tests were used in a later analysis to score TCR-TCR, TCR-HLA and TCR-CMV co-occurrence, with a repertoire-size bias correction applied to the TCR pairs. In a later analysis, false discovery rates were estimated by permuting HLA or CMV assignments 20 times. In a later analysis, co-occurring TCRs were grouped with DBSCAN, and TCRdist sequence similarity was added when clustering was performed within HLA-allele-positive subsets. For co-occurrence clustering, repertoires with fewer than 30,000 or more than 120,000 public chains were excluded, along with five or six repertoires with anomalous nucleotide sharing. TCRdb limited this immuneACCESS table to in-frame rearrangements with V and J called. A share of clones is missing; checked studies link under half to unresolved V genes, and the rest is unexplained. The DNA was the basis for D and trimming; V, J and clone size are from that table. Within this sample are some 60,000 clones, with around 82% of them counted one time only. Together, the top ten hold nearly 6% of the sample.

The germline V gene encodes CDR1 ENHRY and CDR2 SYGVKD. V trim: 10 bases; J trim: 6 bases; unmatched bases: 5. There are 12 amino acids in the CDR3, from cysteine to phenylalanine inclusive. Left in the record is the CDR3 DNA by itself, 36 bases read in frame from the first base. Within its sample, this clone is medium-sized (0.01 to 0.1%). Its antigen has not been determined. The record has no base qualities; no much larger clone is one base away. The cohort was made up of 500 to 800 healthy bone marrow donors. At the time of sampling, every cohort member was nominally healthy, though immune exposures that went unrecorded were likely present. The donor was CMV seronegative and belonged to the group of 320 or so seronegative cohort members. Every donor gave a peripheral blood sample, and the peripheral blood mononuclear cells from that sample were used for TCR beta sequencing. Genomic DNA was extracted from the blood cell samples with the Qiagen DNeasy Blood Extraction Kit.

Input material: PBMCs. In this chain, TRBV10-3 is recombined with TRBJ2-1, and 8 junction bases match TRBD2. The origin of this receptor is a male donor in good health and CMV-seronegative. The nucleotides read TGTGCCAGCAGCGGGGGATTCAATGAGCAGTTCTTC. The translation is CASSGGFNEQFF.